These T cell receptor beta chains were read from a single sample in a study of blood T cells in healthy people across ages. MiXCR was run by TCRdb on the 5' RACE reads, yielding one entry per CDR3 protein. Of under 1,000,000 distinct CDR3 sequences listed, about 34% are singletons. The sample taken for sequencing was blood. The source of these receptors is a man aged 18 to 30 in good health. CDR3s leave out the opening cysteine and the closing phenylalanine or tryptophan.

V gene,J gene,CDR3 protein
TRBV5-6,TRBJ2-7,ASSPDGQGVNEQY
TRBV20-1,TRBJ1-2,SARTGFNYGYT
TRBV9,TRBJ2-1,ASSASLGTLNEQF
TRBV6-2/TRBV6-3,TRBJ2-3,ASSYQVIAGGSADTQY
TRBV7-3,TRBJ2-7,ASSSSAGEQY
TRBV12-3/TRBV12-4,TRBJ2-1,ASSKGLADEQF
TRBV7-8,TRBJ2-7,AITQQDSYEQY
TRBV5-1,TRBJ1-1,ASSLAAGVDEAF
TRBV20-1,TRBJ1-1,SAIPGPQTAEAF
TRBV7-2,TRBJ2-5,ASSLAPSGTQETQY
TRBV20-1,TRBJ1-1,SVVGGGTEAF
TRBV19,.,ASSIVTGGQETQF
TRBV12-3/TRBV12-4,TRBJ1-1,ASSIKMDTEAF
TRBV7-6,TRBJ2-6,ASSLDVAQSSGANVLT
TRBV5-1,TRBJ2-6,ASSPRTSGNAFGANVLT
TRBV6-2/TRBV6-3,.,ASSYTWYEQY
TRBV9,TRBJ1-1,ASSVDPDRVRVTEAF
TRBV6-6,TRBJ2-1,AGSPRGAGALFNEQF
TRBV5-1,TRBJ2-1,ASSFKRSGGLPTYNEQF
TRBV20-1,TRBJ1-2,SAGGPGQLYGYT
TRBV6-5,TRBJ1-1,ASSYAALRGTEAF
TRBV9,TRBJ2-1,ASSVEGSGSEQF
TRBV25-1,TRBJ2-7,ASSDGPSTYEQY
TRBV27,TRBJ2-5,ASTGVGRETQY
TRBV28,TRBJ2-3,ASSTTGRSTDTQY
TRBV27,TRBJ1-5,ASRLKGGEYQPQH
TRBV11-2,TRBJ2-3,ASSLEWGDTQY
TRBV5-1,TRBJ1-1,ASSSGGVPGTEAF
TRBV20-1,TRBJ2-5,SAPGLAGARYQETQY
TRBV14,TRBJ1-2,ASSETLTTGKGNGYT
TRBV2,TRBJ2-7,ASSEAAGLSYEQY
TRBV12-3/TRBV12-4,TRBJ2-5,ASSLDRGNQETQY
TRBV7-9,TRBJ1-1,ASSPHAGTEEAF
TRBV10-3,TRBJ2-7,AITSTGDNSYEQY
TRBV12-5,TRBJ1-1,ASGLAAGTAEAF
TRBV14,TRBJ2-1,ASSHLASYNEQF
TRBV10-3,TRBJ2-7,AISGGGPEQY
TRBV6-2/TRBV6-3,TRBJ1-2,ASSFPLGGYT
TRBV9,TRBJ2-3,ASSEAGGLPTDTQY
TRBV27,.,ASRPGTATYEQY
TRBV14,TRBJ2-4,ASSQGATGNIQY
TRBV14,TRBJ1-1,ASSPFRNRENTEAF
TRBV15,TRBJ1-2,ATSRKGTDYGYT
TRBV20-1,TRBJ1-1,SAREQGGAF